Below are 27 T cell receptor beta chains sequenced from a single sample in a study of chemoradiotherapy in HPV16-positive cancers. Profiling relied on immunoSEQ multiplex PCR, and the TCRdb table lists in-frame clones only, not all of them. The repertoire includes approximately 5,000 clones, roughly 74% of them detected once, and about 9.6% sits in the top ten. The sequenced sample was tumor tissue, obtained from a patient who underwent chemoradiotherapy. The receptors were gathered from a human donor with HPV-associated anogenital cancer.

In its sample, this clone was seen a few times. V gene TRBV5-5 combines with J gene TRBJ1-1; the D gene is possibly TRBD1 (6 bases). Trimming took off 0 bases at V and 8 bases at J, with 11 bases between the two ends. Germline CDR1 SGHKS, CDR2 YYEKEE (reference sequence). This CDR3 has 13 amino acids. CDR3 DNA: TGTGCCAGCAGCTTGGGGGTACAGGGCGAAGCTTTCTTT. This codes for CASSLGVQGEAFF.

This CDR3 is CASSQPPGIVGNEQFF. The CDR3 DNA reads as TGTGCCAGCAGCCAACCTCCCGGTATTGTAGGTAATGAGCAGTTCTTC. This chain uses TRBV11-2 with TRBJ2-1, with D unclear. The CDR3 spans 16 residues. CDR1 and CDR2 from the germline V gene are SGHAT and FQNNGV. Trimming left V 5 bases short and J 7 bases short, with 21 bases between.

The chain is built from TRBV5-8 and TRBJ2-2; possible D gene TRBD1, 5 bases. Trimming shortened V by 0 bases and J by 2 bases, and 14 bases separated the two germline ends. The V gene's germline CDR1 is SGHTS and CDR2 YDEGEE. The CDR3 consists of 17 residues. This CDR3 is CASSLGGQDTNTGELFF. CDR3 DNA: TGTGCCAGCAGCTTGGGTGGGCAGGACACCAACACCGGGGAGCTGTTTTTT.

CDR3 amino acids: CASSLLASGVGEQFF. CDR3 nucleotides: TGTGCCAGCAGCTTATTGGCTAGCGGGGTGGGTGAGCAGTTCTTC. The chain uses TRBV7-2 and TRBJ2-1; 9 nucleotides match TRBD2. The germline V gene has CDR1 SGHTA and CDR2 FQGNSA. The V segment lost 2 bases and the J segment 9 bases; nucleotides outside the gene matches: 8. This CDR3 contains 15 residues.

This chain connects TRBV7-9 to TRBJ1-1; a weak D match, TRBD1 (5 bases). The germline V gene has CDR1 SEHNR and CDR2 FQNEAQ (reference sequence). Trimming pared 2 bases from V and 5 bases from J, leaving 9 bases between. The CDR3 has 13 residues. CDR3 residues: CASSLQKGTEAFF. The CDR3 DNA reads as TGTGCCAGCAGCTTACAGAAGGGGACTGAAGCTTTCTTT.

The V call is TRBV5-4, the J call TRBJ2-1; TRBD2 agrees at 8 bases. Trimming took 5 bases from V and 5 from J; bases not matched to a gene: 3. In germline, CDR1 is SGHNT, CDR2 YYREEE (reference sequence). There are 13 residues in the CDR3. CDR3: CASSREGDNEQFF. DNA of the CDR3: TGTGCCAGCAGTCGGGAGGGCGACAATGAGCAGTTCTTC.

The chain carries TRBV28 and TRBJ1-1; TRBD1 matches 9 bases. The CDR3 covers 16 residues. CDR1 is MDHEN, CDR2 SYDVKM, per germline. V lost 5 bases, J lost 2 bases, and 9 bases stayed unmatched. The CDR3 sequence: CASSLLPGQGNTEAFF. The CDR3 nucleotides are TGTGCCAGCAGTCTCCTCCCGGGACAGGGCAACACTGAAGCTTTCTTT.

The chain is built from TRBV7-8 and TRBJ2-5; 13 positions match TRBD2. J gave up 4 bases and V 5 bases, and 10 bases lay outside the gene matches. Germline V gene data show CDR1 as SGHVS and CDR2 as FQNEAQ. CDR3 length: 17 residues. CDR3 in DNA: TGTGCCAGCAGCGCGGTACTAGCGGGAGGGCCGGGAGAGACCCAGTACTTC. Its translation is CASSAVLAGGPGETQYF.

This clone appeared once. This chain links TRBV21-1 with TRBJ2-7. TRBV21-1 is a pseudogene. This CDR3 comprises 12 residues. In nucleotides, the CDR3 is TGTGCCAGCAGCAAAGTGCATTACGAGCAGTACTTC. This translates into CASSKVHYEQYF.

The chain combines TRBV19 with TRBJ1-2; the D gene is possibly TRBD1 (5 bases). This CDR3 has 17 residues. Trimming took 3 bases from V and 5 from J, leaving 22 bases between them. CDR1 is LNHDA and CDR2 is SQIVND in the germline V gene (reference sequence). CDR3 bases: TGTGCCAGTAGTATCCCCGCCTTGGGGGGAGCATCTTATGGCTACACCTTC. Amino acid sequence: CASSIPALGGASYGYTF.

V usage is TRBV5-1 and J usage is TRBJ2-2; 10 positions agree with TRBD2. V lost 1 base and J lost 7; bases outside the gene matches: 7. This CDR3 has 16 amino acids. The V gene's germline CDR1 is SGHRS and CDR2 YFSETQ. The CDR3 DNA is TGCGCCAGCAGCTTGAGGGCTAGCGGGAGAATCGGGGAGCTGTTTTTT. It specifies CASSLRASGRIGELFF.

The chain uses TRBV11-3 and TRBJ2-7; D gene uncertain. The V end was cut by 0 bases, the J end by 6 bases, with 3 bases between. The CDR3 spans 11 residues. Looked up from germline, CDR1 is SGHNT and CDR2 is YENEEA. The CDR3 nucleotides are TGTGCCAGCAGCTTAGATGCCGAGCAGTACTTC. It codes for CASSLDAEQYF.

J is TRBJ2-5 and V is TRBV18; D is uncertain. With 3 bases removed from V and 5 bases from J, the gap between germline ends came to 16 bases. This CDR3 has 15 residues. Germline V gives CDR1 KGHSH, CDR2 LQKENI. The CDR3 coding sequence is TGTGCCAGCTCACCGCAGAGCCCTAGGAGCGAGACCCAGTACTTC. This translates into CASSPQSPRSETQYF.

The chain has TRBV5-1 and TRBJ2-2, with D maybe TRBD2 (6 bases). The CDR3 loop spans 16 amino acids. The germline gives CDR1 SGHRS, CDR2 YFSETQ. With 4 bases removed from V and 4 bases from J, the gap between germline ends came to 17 bases. Here the CDR3 reads CASSPGQGGLTGELFF. CDR3 DNA sequence: TGCGCCAGCAGCCCCGGGCAGGGAGGCCTCACCGGGGAGCTGTTTTTT. The full variable domain, rest sourced from reference TRBV5-1 and TRBJ2-2, is KAGVTQTPRYLIKTRGQQVTLSCSPISGHRSVSWYQQTPGQGLQFLFEYFSETQRNKGNFPGRFSGRQFSNSRSEMNVSTLELGDSALYLCASSPGQGGLTGELFFGEGSRLTVL.

The J gene is TRBJ1-1, the V gene TRBV11-2; the D gene is possibly TRBD1 (5 bases). CDR1 and CDR2 (germline): SGHAT, FQNNGV. CDR3 length: 13 amino acids. V shed 1 base and J shed 8 bases, with 11 bases lying between them. DNA for the CDR3: TGTGCCAGCAGCTTAGTCGAATGGGGGGAAGCTTTCTTT. As protein: CASSLVEWGEAFF.

J is TRBJ2-7 and V is TRBV2; 8 bases align to TRBD2. The V segment lost 0 bases and the J segment 4 bases; nucleotides outside the gene matches: 5. Germline V gene data show CDR1 as SNHLY and CDR2 as FYNNEI. The CDR3 covers 15 residues. The CDR3 protein is CASSEAPGLGYEQYF. The CDR3 DNA reads TGTGCCAGCAGTGAAGCGCCGGGACTAGGGTACGAGCAGTACTTC.

The chain links TRBV7-3 to TRBJ2-5, with D tentatively TRBD1 (6 bases). The CDR3 is 15 residues long. Germline V CDR1 and CDR2: SGHTA, FQGTGA. Deletions cut 5 bases from V and 5 bases from J, with 18 bases between. CDR3 region: CASSPSGQRRETQYF. In DNA form, the CDR3 reads TGTGCCAGCAGCCCTAGTGGACAGCGCAGGGAGACCCAGTACTTC.

The genes are TRBV30 and TRBJ2-5, with 12 bases identical to TRBD2. The germline gives CDR1 GTSNPN, CDR2 SVGIG (reference sequence). The CDR3 runs 14 residues. The J segment lost 11 bases and the V segment lost 3 bases, leaving 10 bases of the junction unmatched. The CDR3 loop reads CAWRPSGRAGFQYF. CDR3 DNA sequence: TGTGCCTGGAGGCCTAGCGGGAGGGCCGGGTTTCAGTACTTC. Full variable domain (missing parts from reference TRBV30 and TRBJ2-5): SQTIHQWPATLVQPVGSPLSLECTVEGTSNPNLYWYRQAAGRGLQLLFYSVGIGQISSEVPQNLSASRPQDRQFILSSKKLLLSDSGFYLCAWRPSGRAGFQYFGPGTRLLVL.

This clone appeared a few times. The chain couples TRBV20-1 to TRBJ2-7; maybe TRBD2 (5 bases). The germline V gene has CDR1 DFQATT and CDR2 SNEGSKA (reference sequence). V was shortened by 8 bases and J by 6 bases, with 14 bases between the two germline ends. The CDR3 covers 11 residues. CDR3 sequence: CSPRGLSEQYF. The CDR3 DNA sequence: TGCAGTCCTCGAGGGCTGTCCGAGCAGTACTTC.

The chain combines TRBV25-1 with TRBJ1-2; D is unclear. This CDR3 comprises 14 residues. V was shortened by 6 bases and J by 3 bases, with 14 bases between the two germline ends. The germline V gene encodes CDR1 MGHDK and CDR2 SYGVNS. The CDR3 region has the DNA TGTGCCAGCAGACCCGCCGGCGTCGACTATGGCTACACCTTC. It encodes CASRPAGVDYGYTF.

CDR3 region: CASSLKPRGEAFF. CDR3 nucleotide sequence: TGTGCCAGCAGCTTAAAGCCTAGAGGGGAAGCTTTCTTT. The gene calls are TRBV7-3 and TRBJ1-1; D not certain. Trimming removed 1 base from V and 8 bases from J, with 11 bases in between. This CDR3 has 13 residues. Germline assignment: CDR1 SGHTA and CDR2 FQGTGA.

The table lists this clone with a count of one. The rearrangement links TRBV28 to TRBJ2-3; 8 bases are shared with TRBD2. V lost 8 bases to trimming and J lost 1 base; unmatched junction nucleotides: 11. Germline lookup yields CDR1 MDHEN and CDR2 SYDVKM. The CDR3 totals 16 residues. The CDR3 DNA sequence: TGTGCCAGCCAGACCGGGGGGGAGGGGGGCACAGATACGCAGTATTTT. Protein sequence: CASQTGGEGGTDTQYF. Full variable domain (missing parts from reference TRBV28 and TRBJ2-3): DVKVTQSSRYLVKRTGEKVFLECVQDMDHENMFWYRQDPGLGLRLIYFSYDVKMKEKGDIPEGYSVSREKKERFSLILESASTNQTSMYLCASQTGGEGGTDTQYFGPGTRLTVL.

The CDR3 DNA reads TGTGCCAGCAGCCCCACCCAGGGGGCTGAGACCCAGTACTTC. It yields the protein CASSPTQGAETQYF. V is TRBV5-5 and J is TRBJ2-5; TRBD1 aligns across 8 bases. CDR1 and CDR2 from the germline V gene are SGHKS and YYEKEE (reference sequence). The CDR3 runs 14 residues. V was clipped by 4 bases and J by 5 bases; unmatched bases: 7.

V is TRBV30 and J is TRBJ1-5, with TRBD1 matching 10 bases. The J segment lost 6 bases and the V segment lost 3 bases, leaving 17 bases of the junction unmatched. Germline CDR1 GTSNPN, CDR2 SVGIG (reference sequence). The CDR3 covers 18 residues. CDR3 sequence reads: CAWRPMGTGRTGGQPQHF. The CDR3, as DNA: TGTGCCTGGAGACCCATGGGGACAGGGCGGACAGGGGGTCAGCCCCAGCATTTT.

The chain has TRBV2 and TRBJ1-4; 7 bases line up with TRBD1. Germline CDR1 reads SNHLY; CDR2 reads FYNNEI. The CDR3 loop spans 15 amino acids. The trim removed 6 bases at V and 4 bases at J, leaving 8 bases unmatched. Here the CDR3 DNA reads TGTGCCAGCAGGGGGGGGACAGTTTTTAATGAAAAACTGTTTTTT. It yields the protein CASRGGTVFNEKLFF.

CDR3: CASFYFLGVHGYTF. The CDR3 nucleotides read TGCGCCAGCTTTTATTTTTTGGGAGTACATGGCTACACCTTC. The chain joins TRBV5-1 to TRBJ1-2; no firm D call. Germline V gene lookup returns CDR1 SGHRS and CDR2 YFSETQ. Trimming took 7 bases from V and 6 from J, leaving 19 bases between them. This CDR3 contains 14 residues.

The V gene is TRBV28, the J gene TRBJ1-6, with D perhaps matching TRBD1 (5 bases). The CDR3 covers 14 residues. Per the germline V gene, CDR1 is MDHEN and CDR2 is SYDVKM. V shed 6 bases and J shed 7 bases, with 13 bases lying between them. The CDR3 loop is CASSRVVRNSPLHF. The CDR3 coding sequence is TGTGCCAGCAGCAGGGTTGTACGAAATTCACCCCTCCACTTT.